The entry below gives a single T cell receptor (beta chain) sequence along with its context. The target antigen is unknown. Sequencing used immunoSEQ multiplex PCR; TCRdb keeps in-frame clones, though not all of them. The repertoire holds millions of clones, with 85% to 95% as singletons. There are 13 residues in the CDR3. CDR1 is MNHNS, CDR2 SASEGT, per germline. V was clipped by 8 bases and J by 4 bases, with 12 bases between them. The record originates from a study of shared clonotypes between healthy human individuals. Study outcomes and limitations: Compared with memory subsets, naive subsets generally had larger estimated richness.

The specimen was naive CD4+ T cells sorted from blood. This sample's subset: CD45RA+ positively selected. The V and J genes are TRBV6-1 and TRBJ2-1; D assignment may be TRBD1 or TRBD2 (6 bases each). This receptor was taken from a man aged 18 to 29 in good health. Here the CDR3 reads CASPSDRYNEQFF. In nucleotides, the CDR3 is TGTGCCAGCCCTAGCGACAGGTACAATGAGCAGTTCTTC.